This entry concerns a single T cell receptor beta chain. Antigen unknown. This record belongs to a study of Ad26.COV2.S vaccination and SARS-CoV-2 variants. At the level of the study: The authors gave Ad26.COV2.S intramuscularly, either once or twice 56 days apart. Study outcomes and limitations: A substantial breadth of spike-specific CD8+ and CD4+ T cell responses after vaccination has been reported.

The treatment is: some 19 received Ad26.COV2.S at low or high dose, single or two shots; several received placebo; per-sample allocation not given. Collection of samples fell on day 63 after the first vaccine or placebo injection. Sequencing was performed with immunoSEQ multiplex PCR; in TCRdb, only in-frame clones are kept and a portion is missing. The sample has some 410,000 clones; around 93% are singletons. V gave up 6 bases and J gave up 2 bases, with 13 bases separating them. Germline CDR1 SGDLS, CDR2 YYNGEE. This CDR3 comprises 14 residues. The chain uses TRBV9 and TRBJ2-3; a weak D match, TRBD2 (6 bases). The source of this sequence is a person between 18 and 59 years old who received the Ad26.COV2.S COVID-19 vaccine or a placebo. Sequences were derived from peripheral blood, sampled in a trial of Ad26.COV2.S vaccine versus placebo. For the CDR3, the DNA is TGTGCCAGCAACCCCCCGGGGGTCACAGATACGCAGTATTTT. This sequence encodes CASNPPGVTDTQYF.